Given below is one TCR beta chain in context. Its antigen is unknown. The V gene's germline CDR1 is SGHRS and CDR2 YFSETQ. The CDR3 is made up of 15 amino acids. V dropped 4 bases and J dropped 0 bases, with 12 bases sitting between them. As processed by the authors: Junction-only sequences without quality scores were provided by ImmunoSEQ, so filtering was different. This table comes from immunoSEQ multiplex PCR, and its TCRdb copy is limited to in-frame clones, with some not included. V and J calls and clone size are as listed in that table; D and trimming were resolved from the DNA. Of around 330,000 clones in the sample, around two thirds were seen once. This record belongs to a study of shared clonotypes between healthy human individuals. Study-level information: Used for every donor were three CD4 naive, three CD4 memory, two CD8 naive and one CD8 memory plate. Notes on the study in general: Non-shared clonotypes were found to have lower generation probabilities than the clonotypes that were shared by all four of the sorted-subset donors.

The J gene is TRBJ2-3, the V gene TRBV5-1; D is ambiguous. The specimen sequenced was memory CD4+ T cells sorted from blood. Subset noted: CD45RA-negative fraction. This clonotype originated in a man between 25 and 39 years old in good health. The CDR3 sequence: CASSPVGISTDTQYF. The CDR3 bases are TGCGCCAGCAGCCCCGTAGGTATTAGCACAGATACGCAGTATTTT.